This T cell receptor (beta chain) is from a study of control samples from healthy donors and cancer patients. The sample holds one count of this clone. The V gene's germline CDR1 is SGDLS and CDR2 YYNGEE. This CDR3 has 13 amino acids. Trimming left V 5 bases short and J 0 bases short, with 7 bases between. The table came from immunoSEQ multiplex PCR; TCRdb's copy has only in-frame clones and leaves some out. Of 150,000 to 200,000 clones listed, 85% to 90% are singletons. The sample comprised blood. This TCR was recovered from a woman aged 50 to 60 in good health. The chain joins TRBV9 to TRBJ2-3, with D unresolved. The chain's CDR3 is CASRSKSTDTQYF. The DNA of the CDR3 is TGTGCCAGCAGGTCTAAAAGCACAGATACGCAGTATTTT. The variable domain in full, with the rest retrieved from reference TRBV9 and TRBJ2-3, is DSGVTQTPKHLITATGQRVTLRCSPRSGDLSVYWYQQSLDQGLQFLIQYYNGEERAKGNILERFSAQQFPDLHSELNLSSLELGDSALYFCASRSKSTDTQYFGPGTRLTVL.